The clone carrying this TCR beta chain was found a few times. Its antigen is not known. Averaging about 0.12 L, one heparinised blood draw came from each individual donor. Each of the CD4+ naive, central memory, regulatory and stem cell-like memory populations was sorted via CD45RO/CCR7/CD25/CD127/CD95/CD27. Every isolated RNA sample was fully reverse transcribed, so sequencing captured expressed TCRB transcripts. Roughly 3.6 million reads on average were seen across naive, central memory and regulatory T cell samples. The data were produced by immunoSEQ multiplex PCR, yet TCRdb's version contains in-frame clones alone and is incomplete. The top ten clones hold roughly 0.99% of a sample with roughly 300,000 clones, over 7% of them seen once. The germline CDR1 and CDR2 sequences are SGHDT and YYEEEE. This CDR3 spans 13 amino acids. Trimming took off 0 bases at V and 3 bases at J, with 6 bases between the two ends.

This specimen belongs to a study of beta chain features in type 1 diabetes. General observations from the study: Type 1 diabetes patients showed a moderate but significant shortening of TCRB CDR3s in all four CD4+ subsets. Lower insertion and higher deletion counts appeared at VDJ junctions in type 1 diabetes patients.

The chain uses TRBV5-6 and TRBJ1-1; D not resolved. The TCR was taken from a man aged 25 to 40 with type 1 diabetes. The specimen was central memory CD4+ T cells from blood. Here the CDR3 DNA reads TGTGCCAGCAGCTTGGCTTTTGACACTGAAGCTTTCTTT. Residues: CASSLAFDTEAFF.